This T cell receptor (beta chain) was retrieved from a study of human CD4 T cells and Enterobacteriaceae (dated by TCRdb to about 2020). Note on this clone: The specificity of this receptor is unknown. Base qualities are not at hand, and no much larger clone is one base apart.

As encoded in the germline V gene, CDR1 is MGHRA while CDR2 is YSYEKL. Its CDR3 holds 15 amino acids, cysteine through phenylalanine. Only CDR3 DNA remains: 45 bases, in frame from the first base. After removal of 4 bases from V and 4 bases from J, the junction retains 8 bases not matched to a gene. On a FACSAria III, memory CD4+ T cells were FACS-sorted to over 98% purity, defined as all CD4+ cells except CD45RA+CCR7+CD95- naive cells. Blood from healthy donors was obtained from blood donation centers in Switzerland. Total CD4+ T cells and monocytes were enriched by positive selection with CD4 and CD14 magnetic microbeads. Before sorting, CD8+, CD14+, CD16+, CD56+, CD19+ and CD25-bright cells were excluded. To assess in vivo expansion of bacteria-reactive clonotypes, total memory CD4+ T cells from two blood donors were sequenced directly ex vivo. Isolation of peripheral blood mononuclear cells from donor blood was performed with Ficoll-Paque Plus.

Deep-level sequencing was performed on ex vivo total memory CD4+ samples, with a detection sensitivity of one cell in 200,000. The QIAamp DNA Micro Kit was used to extract genomic DNA from cell pellets, and spectrophotometry was used to check the DNA quantity and purity. The immunoSEQ multiplex PCR assay was used to amplify TCR Vbeta CDR3 regions. The Illumina HiSeq platform was used to sequence the amplicons. The retrieved sequences were 87 nucleotides in length and included the CDR3 region. Under the source paper's analysis protocol: Each unique productive TCR Vbeta nucleotide sequence counted as a clonotype and was quantified by productive template frequency from ImmunoSEQ Analyzer V3.0. Expanded clonotypes were defined using a threshold set at the top 5th percentile of each repertoire ranked by frequency. Repertoire overlap was calculated as Chao-Jaccard using the R package fossil and displayed by nonmetric multidimensional scaling using the R package MASS. TCRdb obtained this table from immuneACCESS and retained in-frame rearrangements with V and J assigned. These tables miss some clones; where compared with another copy, unresolved V genes account for less than half of the shortfall, and the remainder is unexplained. V and J calls and clone size are given by that table; D and trimming were obtained from the DNA. Across this sample there are tens of thousands of clones, with almost 85% seen only once. Jointly, the top ten make up around 1.7% of the sample.

Overall results and qualifications from the work: Ex vivo, broadly cross-reactive clonotypes appeared more expanded than specific ones, with about 55% of the 19 and about 60% of the roughly 34 in the top 5%. Reactivity of ex vivo clonotypes was inferred only by matching nucleotide sequences to CFSE-low cultures from the same donors.

The specimen was memory CD4+ T cells from blood. In light of the paper, this sample's cell subset or site label describes: total memory CD4 T cells sorted directly ex vivo, unstimulated. The chain couples TRBV4-1 to TRBJ2-5; 8 bases in the junction line up with TRBD2. The source of this sequence is a human donor in good health. The nucleotide sequence is given as TGCGCCAGCAGCCCGGGGGGGCTTAAAACAGAGACCCAGTACTTC. This sequence encodes CASSPGGLKTETQYF.